What follows are 30 T cell receptor beta chains derived from one specimen sequenced in a study of T cells in Graves' hyperthyroidism and ophthalmopathy. Researchers amplified the TCR beta CDR3 regions from RNA transcripts. The HTBI primer set served for first-round RT-PCR of the TCR CDR3. TCRdb recomputed calls from the multiplex PCR reads with MiXCR, one row per CDR3 protein. The top ten hold roughly 6.6% of the sample, which has approximately 560,000 distinct CDR3 sequences, 15% to 19% seen once. The material sequenced was blood. The receptors come from a woman aged 30 to 39 with Graves' hyperthyroidism.

CDR3 sequence reads: CASSYSREETQYF. CDR3 DNA sequence: TGTGCCAGCAGTTACTCAAGGGAAGAGACCCAGTACTTC. The chain has TRBV6-5 and TRBJ2-5; D is undetermined. Germline CDR1 and CDR2: MNHEY and SVGAGI. CDR3 length equals 13 residues. Trimming took off 0 bases at V and 3 bases at J, with 5 bases between the two ends.

The chain carries TRBV12-3 or TRBV12-4 and TRBJ2-3; the match to TRBD2 covers 12 bases. Trimming removed 5 bases from V and 8 bases from J; junction bases left unmatched: 8. The CDR3 runs 15 residues. The CDR3 coding sequence is TGTGCCAGCAGTCTTCGGACTAGCGGGGAGGCTACGCAGTATTTT. Its translation: CASSLRTSGEATQYF.

V usage is TRBV6-7 and J usage is TRBJ1-6; a weak D match, TRBD1 (5 bases). TRBV6-7 is an ORF for which the function is uncertain. The CDR3 is 17 residues long. V was clipped by 5 bases and J by 8 bases, with 22 bases between them. The CDR3 loop reads CASSGRQIFNWDSPLHF. The CDR3 DNA reads TGTGCCAGCAGTGGACGACAGATTTTTAACTGGGATTCACCCCTCCACTTT.

V and J are TRBV19 and TRBJ2-6; 8 bases map to TRBD1. The CDR3 is 18 residues long. Germline lookup yields CDR1 LNHDA and CDR2 SQIVND (reference sequence). V was clipped by 3 bases and J by 0 bases; unmatched bases: 7. CDR3 bases: TGTGCCAGTAGTATGACGGGACAGGACGACTCTGGGGCCAACGTCCTGACTTTC. Translation gives CASSMTGQDDSGANVLTF. The full variable domain, its missing parts supplied by reference TRBV19 and TRBJ2-6, is DGGITQSPKYLFRKEGQNVTLSCEQNLNHDAMYWYRQDPGQGLRLIYYSQIVNDFQKGDIAEGYSVSREKKESFPLTVTSAQKNPTAFYLCASSMTGQDDSGANVLTFGAGSRLTVL.

The rearrangement links TRBV11-2 to TRBJ1-1; the match to TRBD1 covers 7 bases. This CDR3 comprises 15 residues. The V and J ends lost 5 bases and 2 bases, in that order; junction bases with no gene match: 8. Germline V gives CDR1 SGHAT, CDR2 FQNNGV. The CDR3 loop reads CASSQYRGGNTEAFF. CDR3 sequence (DNA): TGTGCCAGCAGCCAATACAGGGGCGGAAACACTGAAGCTTTCTTT.

The chain is built from TRBV7-4 and TRBJ2-5; D may be TRBD1 or TRBD2 (5 bases each). This CDR3 has 16 amino acids. Germline-derived CDR1 and CDR2 are SGHVT and SQSDAQ. V shed 5 bases and J shed 2 bases, with 18 bases lying between them. The DNA for the CDR3 is TGTGCCAGCAGCCTTCCAAAAGGGACGGAGCAAGAGACCCAGTACTTC. Protein product: CASSLPKGTEQETQYF.

The gene calls are TRBV5-5 and TRBJ1-5, with D tentatively TRBD1 (6 bases). CDR1 and CDR2 from the germline V gene are SGHKS and YYEKEE (reference sequence). V shed 3 bases and J shed 4 bases, with 17 bases lying between them. The CDR3 loop spans 16 amino acids. The CDR3 sequence is CASSSTWGLGNQPQHF. The CDR3 nucleotides read TGTGCCAGCAGCTCGACATGGGGGCTTGGGAATCAGCCCCAGCATTTT.

The chain combines TRBV9 with TRBJ2-2; tentative D call: TRBD2 (6 bases). Germline CDR1 is SGDLS and CDR2 is YYNGEE. The V and J ends lost 0 bases and 4 bases respectively, with 13 bases between them. The CDR3 loop spans 16 amino acids. DNA of the CDR3: TGTGCCAGCAGCGTAGGGGTGGGAGGCTCCACCGGGGAGCTGTTTTTT. This codes for CASSVGVGGSTGELFF. The whole variable domain, remainder taken from reference TRBV9 and TRBJ2-2, is DSGVTQTPKHLITATGQRVTLRCSPRSGDLSVYWYQQSLDQGLQFLIQYYNGEERAKGNILERFSAQQFPDLHSELNLSSLELGDSALYFCASSVGVGGSTGELFFGEGSRLTVL.

This clonotype was counted a few times. The chain is built from TRBV29-1 and TRBJ1-3; D unresolved. The V gene's germline CDR1 is SQVTM and CDR2 ANQGSEA. This CDR3 comprises 13 residues. V dropped 7 bases and J dropped 0 bases, with 10 bases sitting between them. The chain's CDR3 is CSGYIGSGNTIYF. The CDR3 region has the DNA TGCAGCGGTTACATTGGCTCTGGAAACACCATATATTTT.

This clonotype came up many times. This sequence joins TRBV27 and TRBJ1-6; D might be TRBD1 (5 bases). There are 16 residues in the CDR3. V was trimmed by 5 bases and J by 8 bases, leaving 19 bases between them. Germline CDR1 reads MNHEY; CDR2 reads SMNVEV (reference sequence). The CDR3 sequence: CASSTGHSLMHSPLHF. For the CDR3, the DNA is TGTGCCAGCAGTACCGGACACAGCCTTATGCATTCACCCCTCCACTTT.

A remark on this clonotype: One end of the junction varies from germline; a read error may be responsible. DNA for the CDR3: TGTGCCTGGGGTGTGTTAGGAGGAGAGACCCAGTACTTC. Protein sequence: CAWGVLGGETQYF. The chain has TRBV30 and TRBJ2-5, with D possibly matching TRBD2 (5 bases). The length of the CDR3 is 13 residues. Germline CDR1 reads GTSNPN; CDR2 reads SVGIG (reference sequence). Full variable domain (remainder filled in from reference TRBV30 and TRBJ2-5): SQTIHQWPATLVQPVGSPLSLECTVEGTSNPNLYWYRQAAGRGLQLLFYSVGIGQISSEVPQNLSASRPQDRQFILSSKKLLLSDSGFYLCAWGVLGGETQYFGPGTRLLVL.

This clonotype was seen more than once but under ten times. The chain joins TRBV20-1 to TRBJ2-7, with 9 bases lining up with TRBD2. The CDR3 length is 19 residues. J gave up 6 bases and V 4 bases, and 25 bases lay outside the gene matches. Germline V gives CDR1 DFQATT, CDR2 SNEGSKA (reference sequence). This CDR3 reads CSANPAGDSGSLRSGEQYF. The CDR3 DNA is TGCAGTGCTAACCCCGCGGGTGATAGCGGGAGTTTAAGGTCGGGCGAGCAGTACTTC.

This clonotype was observed a handful of times. The chain carries TRBV9 and TRBJ1-4, with 8 bases matching TRBD1. The trim removed 4 bases at V and 7 bases at J, leaving 9 bases unmatched. There are 15 residues in the CDR3. Germline values: CDR1 SGDLS, CDR2 YYNGEE. The CDR3 DNA is TGTGCCAGCAGCCCTGGGGGCAGGGGGCGTGAAAAACTGTTTTTT. Translated, it gives CASSPGGRGREKLFF.

V usage is TRBV2 and J usage is TRBJ2-7; 15 positions match TRBD2. The CDR3 extends over 17 amino acids. V lost 7 bases, J lost 0 bases, and 7 bases stayed unmatched. Germline values: CDR1 SNHLY, CDR2 FYNNEI. CDR3 region: CASTGGLAGGGSYEQYF. The CDR3 bases are TGTGCCAGCACCGGTGGACTAGCGGGAGGGGGCTCCTACGAGCAGTACTTC.

This clonotype has more than one count but fewer than ten. V usage is TRBV6-1 and J usage is TRBJ1-2, with D possibly being TRBD1 (6 bases). This CDR3 contains 15 residues. The germline CDR1 and CDR2 sequences are MNHNS and SASEGT. Trimming left V 2 bases short and J 2 bases short, with 12 bases between. As DNA, the CDR3 is TGTGCCAGCAGTGAAACGGTCCAGGGGAACTATGGCTACACCTTC. Protein product: CASSETVQGNYGYTF.

This clonotype was seen many times. This sequence joins TRBV3-1 and TRBJ2-3; D is possibly TRBD1 (6 bases). This CDR3 spans 14 amino acids. Trimming removed 10 bases from V and 0 bases from J, with 14 bases in between. CDR1 is LGHDT, CDR2 YNNKEL, per germline (reference sequence). The CDR3 spells CATSRGFSTDTQYF. The CDR3, as DNA: TGTGCCACAAGCAGGGGCTTTAGCACAGATACGCAGTATTTT.

This clonotype was picked up a small number of times. The chain links TRBV7-2 to TRBJ2-3; D might be TRBD2 (6 bases). Germline V gene sequence: CDR1 SGHTA, CDR2 FQGNSA. This CDR3 comprises 15 residues. V lost 1 base and J lost 6, with 14 bases in between. The CDR3, as DNA: TGTGCCAGCAGCTTAGTCTGGGTAGCGGCTGATACGCAGTATTTT. Translation: CASSLVWVAADTQYF.

Remarks on this clonotype: Germline and junction disagree at one end, which may indicate a read error. CDR3 amino acids: CASSQDLAASSGANALTF. DNA of the CDR3: TGTGCCAGCAGCCAAGACCTAGCGGCTAGCTCTGGGGCCAACGCCCTGACTTTC. The chain has TRBV4-1 and TRBJ2-6; 7 bases agree with TRBD2. CDR1 and CDR2 from the germline V gene are MGHRA and YSYEKL. The CDR3 totals 18 residues.

The J gene is TRBJ2-1, the V gene TRBV12-3 or TRBV12-4; perhaps TRBD2 as D (6 bases). The CDR3 length is 15 residues. Trimming pared 10 bases from V and 10 bases from J, leaving 26 bases between. In DNA, the CDR3 is TGTGCCATCAGATCTAGCGACACCTTGGACTACGAGCAGTTCTTC. Its protein product is CAIRSSDTLDYEQFF.

The table lists this clonotype with many counts. The rearrangement links TRBV4-1 to TRBJ2-7; D not resolved. This CDR3 spans 14 amino acids. The V gene lost 1 base and the J gene lost 3 bases, with 10 bases spanning the gap. Germline assignment: CDR1 MGHRA and CDR2 YSYEKL. The CDR3 sequence is CASSQGEGFYEQYF. As DNA, the CDR3 is TGCGCCAGCAGCCAAGGTGAAGGGTTCTACGAGCAGTACTTC.

This clonotype was observed at least ten times. This chain links TRBV27 with TRBJ2-7; 7 nucleotides align to TRBD1. Germline V gene data show CDR1 as MNHEY and CDR2 as SMNVEV (reference sequence). This CDR3 is built from 14 residues. Germline trimming cut 5 bases from V and 3 bases from J; bases unmatched to any gene: 7. CDR3 in amino acids: CASSHGTANYEQYF. The CDR3 DNA reads TGTGCCAGCAGTCACGGGACAGCCAACTACGAGCAGTACTTC.

This clonotype appeared a few times. V usage is TRBV9 and J usage is TRBJ1-2; no definite D call. V lost 0 bases, J lost 4 bases, and 10 bases lay in between. Germline-derived CDR1 and CDR2 are SGDLS and YYNGEE. The length of the CDR3 is 14 residues. The CDR3 protein is CASSVEPQVYGYTF. CDR3 bases: TGTGCCAGCAGCGTAGAGCCGCAGGTCTATGGCTACACCTTC.

This chain links TRBV6-1 with TRBJ1-2; 8 bases line up with TRBD1. The CDR3 has 14 amino acids. In germline, CDR1 is MNHNS, CDR2 SASEGT. V gave up 3 bases and J gave up 4 bases; unmatched junction bases: 4. Here the CDR3 reads CASSEPTGVYGYTF. The CDR3 bases are TGTGCCAGCAGTGAGCCGACAGGGGTCTATGGCTACACCTTC.

The rearrangement uses TRBV5-8 and TRBJ2-1; 7 bases line up with TRBD1. Germline loops: CDR1 SGHTS, CDR2 YDEGEE. The junction had 17 bases not matched to a gene; V was cut back by 4 bases and J by 10 bases. This CDR3 is 16 amino acids long. CDR3 residues: CASSPPGTVSGLEQFF. CDR3 nucleotides: TGTGCCAGCAGCCCCCCCGGGACAGTCTCCGGTTTAGAGCAGTTCTTC.

This clonotype occurred many times. The chain combines TRBV5-1 with TRBJ2-7; 10 nucleotides match TRBD2. Germline V CDR1 and CDR2: SGHRS, YFSETQ. After removal of 9 bases from V and 2 bases from J, the junction contained 8 bases not matched to a gene. CDR3 length: 14 residues. The CDR3 sequence is CATRWTSGPYEQYF. Here the CDR3 DNA reads TGCGCCACCAGATGGACTAGCGGACCCTACGAGCAGTACTTC.

The genes are TRBV7-8 and TRBJ2-3, with 12 bases identical to TRBD2. Looked up from germline, CDR1 is SGHVS and CDR2 is FQNEAQ. The trim removed 0 bases at V and 7 bases at J, leaving 14 bases unmatched. This CDR3 is built from 19 residues. The DNA of the CDR3 is TGTGCCAGCAGCTTAGCGGTGGGGGGAGTACTAGCGGGAGGACATACGCAGTATTTT. It specifies CASSLAVGGVLAGGHTQYF. The full variable domain, completed using reference TRBV7-8 and TRBJ2-3, is GAGVSQSPRYKVAKRGQDVALRCDPISGHVSLFWYQQALGQGPEFLTYFQNEAQLDKSGLPSDRFFAERPEGSVSTLKIQRTQQEDSAVYLCASSLAVGGVLAGGHTQYFGPGTRLTVL.

This clonotype was counted at least ten times. The chain has TRBV18 and TRBJ2-2; D not resolved. The CDR3 runs to 13 residues. Germline V CDR1 and CDR2: KGHSH, LQKENI. Trimming pared 3 bases from V and 6 bases from J, leaving 8 bases between. The CDR3 is CASSPLQSGELFF. In DNA form, the CDR3 reads TGTGCCAGCTCACCGCTCCAGTCCGGGGAGCTGTTTTTT.

At least ten counts were recorded for this clonotype. V is TRBV6-1 and J is TRBJ2-1; 7 bases are a match to TRBD1. Germline values: CDR1 MNHNS, CDR2 SASEGT. With V trimmed by 6 bases and J by 2 bases, 7 bases remained unmatched. The CDR3 extends over 15 amino acids. DNA for the CDR3: TGTGCCAGCAGACAAGGGGGCTCACCCTACAATGAGCAGTTCTTC. Amino acids: CASRQGGSPYNEQFF.

This clonotype came up many times. V and J are TRBV28 and TRBJ1-2, with D tentatively TRBD1 (5 bases). Germline V gene lookup returns CDR1 MDHEN and CDR2 SYDVKM. The CDR3 length is 14 residues. The V gene lost 5 bases and the J gene lost 5 bases, with 15 bases spanning the gap. CDR3 in DNA: TGTGCCAGCAGTCCTGCTGACAGAAGGTATGGCTACACCTTC. This gives the protein CASSPADRRYGYTF.

This clonotype was detected many times. The chain couples TRBV27 to TRBJ2-7, with D tentatively TRBD2 (6 bases). V lost 7 bases to trimming and J lost 3 bases, with 16 bases between them. The CDR3 loop spans 14 amino acids. Looked up from germline, CDR1 is MNHEY and CDR2 is SMNVEV (reference sequence). The CDR3 loop is CASMGWRERYEQYF. In DNA form, the CDR3 reads TGTGCCAGCATGGGGTGGAGGGAGCGCTACGAGCAGTACTTC.